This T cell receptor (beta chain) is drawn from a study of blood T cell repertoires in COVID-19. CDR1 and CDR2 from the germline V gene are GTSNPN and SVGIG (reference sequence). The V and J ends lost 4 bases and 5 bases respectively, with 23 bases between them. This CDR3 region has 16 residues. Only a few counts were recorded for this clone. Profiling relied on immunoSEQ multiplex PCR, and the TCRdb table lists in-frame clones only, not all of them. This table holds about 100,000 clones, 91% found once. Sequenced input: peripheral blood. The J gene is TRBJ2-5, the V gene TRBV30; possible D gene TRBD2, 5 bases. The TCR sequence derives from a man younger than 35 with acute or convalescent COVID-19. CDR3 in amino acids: CAWTALDSLEEETQYF. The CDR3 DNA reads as TGTGCCTGGACCGCCCTGGACTCTCTTGAGGAGGAGACCCAGTACTTC.